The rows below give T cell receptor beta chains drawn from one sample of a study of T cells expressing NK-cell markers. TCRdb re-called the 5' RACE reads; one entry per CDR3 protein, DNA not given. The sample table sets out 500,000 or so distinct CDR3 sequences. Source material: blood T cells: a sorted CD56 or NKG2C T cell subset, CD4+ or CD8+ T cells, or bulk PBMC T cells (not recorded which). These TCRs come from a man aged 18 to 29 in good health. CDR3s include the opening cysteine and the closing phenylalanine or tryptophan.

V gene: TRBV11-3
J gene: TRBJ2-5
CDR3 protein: CASSPRLSYQETQYF

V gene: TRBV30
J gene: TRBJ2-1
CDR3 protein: CAWRSYDLEQFF

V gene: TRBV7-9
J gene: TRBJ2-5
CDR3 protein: CASSPTTSETQYF

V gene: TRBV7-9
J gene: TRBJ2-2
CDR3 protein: CASSFRRGATGELFF

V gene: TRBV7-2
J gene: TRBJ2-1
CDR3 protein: CASSLTPGLAGPYNEQFF

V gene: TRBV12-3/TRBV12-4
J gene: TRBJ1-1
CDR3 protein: CASTQRDSYSGAFF

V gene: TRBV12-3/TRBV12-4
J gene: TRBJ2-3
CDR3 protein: CASRPSGLAVTDTQYF

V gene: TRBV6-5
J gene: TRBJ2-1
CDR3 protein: CASTASGLYNEQFF

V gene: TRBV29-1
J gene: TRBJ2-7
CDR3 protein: CSVRGGESYEQYF

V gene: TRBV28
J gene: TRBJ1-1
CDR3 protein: CASSPLTGENTEAFF

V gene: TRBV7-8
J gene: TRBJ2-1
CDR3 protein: CASSLVEGRQGGSYNEQFF

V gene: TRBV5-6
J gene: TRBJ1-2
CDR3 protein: CASSLAATVYTF

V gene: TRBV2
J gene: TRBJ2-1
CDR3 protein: CANHPDYFNEQFF

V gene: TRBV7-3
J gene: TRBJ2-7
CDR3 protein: CASSLLGTSGSSYEQYF

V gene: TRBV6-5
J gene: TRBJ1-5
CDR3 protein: CASSYSASAQPQHF

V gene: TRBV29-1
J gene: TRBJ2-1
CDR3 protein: CSVEDSPTGVNGLGFYEQFF

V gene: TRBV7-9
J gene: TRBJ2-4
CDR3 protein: CASIPNRDDIQYF